This T cell receptor (beta chain) was identified during a study of blood T cell repertoires in COVID-19. Study overall: The United States, Italy and Spain provided the acute and convalescent COVID-19 samples. T cells, B-cell-depleted T cells, or PBMCs supplied cDNA or gDNA.

Methods used by the authors: By means of reference gene primer amplification, nucleated cell counts were estimated. Method: immunoSEQ multiplex PCR; TCRdb's copy keeps in-frame clones and lacks some. Clone size and V and J calls were adopted from that table, with D and trimming inferred from the DNA. Of 150,000 to 200,000 clones in the sample, 86% were seen once. This CDR3 has 14 residues. Trimming took 3 bases from V and 0 from J, leaving 8 bases between them. CDR1 and CDR2 from the germline V gene are LNHDA and SQIVND (reference sequence). This TCR was sampled from a woman aged 25 to 39 with active or convalescent COVID-19. The sample taken for sequencing was peripheral blood. The chain carries TRBV19 and TRBJ1-2; D is unclear. The CDR3 DNA reads TGTGCCAGTAGTATTTCGGGAGCTAACTATGGCTACACCTTC. Protein product: CASSISGANYGYTF.